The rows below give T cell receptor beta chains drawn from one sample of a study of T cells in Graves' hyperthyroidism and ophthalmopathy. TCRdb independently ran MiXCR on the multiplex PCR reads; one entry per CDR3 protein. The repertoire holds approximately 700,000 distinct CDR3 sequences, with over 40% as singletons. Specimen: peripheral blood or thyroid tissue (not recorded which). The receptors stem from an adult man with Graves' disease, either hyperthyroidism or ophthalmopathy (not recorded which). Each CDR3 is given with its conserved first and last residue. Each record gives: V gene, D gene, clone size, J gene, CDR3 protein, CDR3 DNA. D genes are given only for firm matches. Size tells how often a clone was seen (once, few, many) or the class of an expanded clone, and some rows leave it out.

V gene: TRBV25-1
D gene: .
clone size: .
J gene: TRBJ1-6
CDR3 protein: CARDGWNSPLHF
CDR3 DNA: TGTGCTAGGGATGGGTGGAATTCACCCCTCCACTTT

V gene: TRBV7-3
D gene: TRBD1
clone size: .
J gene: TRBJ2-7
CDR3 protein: CASSAQGGQGHSYEQYF
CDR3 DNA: TGTGCCAGCAGCGCCCAGGGGGGACAGGGTCACTCCTACGAGCAGTACTTC

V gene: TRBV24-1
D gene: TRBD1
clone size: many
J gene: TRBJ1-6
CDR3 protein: CATSDPSGGGNSPLHF
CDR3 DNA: TGTGCCACCAGTGATCCCTCAGGGGGTGGTAATTCACCCCTCCACTTT

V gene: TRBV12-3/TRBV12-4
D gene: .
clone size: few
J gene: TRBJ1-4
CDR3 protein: CASSLGMDSQF
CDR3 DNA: TGTGCCAGCAGTTTGGGCATGGACAGCCAATTT

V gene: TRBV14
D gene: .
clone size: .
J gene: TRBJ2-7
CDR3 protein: CASSLGTRGTYEQYF
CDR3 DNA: TGTGCCAGCAGCCTGGGGACCAGGGGGACTTACGAGCAGTACTTC

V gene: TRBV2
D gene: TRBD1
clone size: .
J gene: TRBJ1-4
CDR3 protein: CAISWDRGNEKLFF
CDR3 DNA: TGTGCCATCAGCTGGGACAGGGGAAATGAAAAACTGTTTTTT

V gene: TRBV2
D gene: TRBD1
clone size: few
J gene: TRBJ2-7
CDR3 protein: CASSDLGDRVSYEQYF
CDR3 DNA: TGTGCCAGCAGTGACTTGGGGGACAGGGTGTCCTACGAGCAGTACTTC

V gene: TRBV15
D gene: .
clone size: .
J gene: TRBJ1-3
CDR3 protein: CATGGVPGNTIYF
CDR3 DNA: TGTGCCACGGGTGGGGTACCCGGAAACACCATATATTTT

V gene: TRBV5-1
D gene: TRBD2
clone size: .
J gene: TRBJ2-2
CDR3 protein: CASSSELAAAGELFF
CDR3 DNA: TGCGCCAGCAGCTCGGAGCTAGCGGCGGCCGGGGAGCTGTTTTTT

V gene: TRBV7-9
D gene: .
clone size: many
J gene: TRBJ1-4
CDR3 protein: CASSDLTGVSEKLFF
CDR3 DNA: TGTGCCAGCAGCGATCTGACAGGAGTTAGTGAAAAACTGTTTTTT

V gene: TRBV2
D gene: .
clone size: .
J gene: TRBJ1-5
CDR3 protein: CASSEAGLQGNQPQHF
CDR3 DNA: TGTGCCAGCAGTGAAGCTGGCCTCCAGGGCAATCAGCCCCAGCATTTT

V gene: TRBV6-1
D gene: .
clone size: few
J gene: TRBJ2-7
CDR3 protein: CASSDWAAYEQYF
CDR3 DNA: TGTGCCAGCAGTGATTGGGCAGCCTACGAGCAGTACTTC

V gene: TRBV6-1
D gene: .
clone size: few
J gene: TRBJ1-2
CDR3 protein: CASSERAAGSGGYTF
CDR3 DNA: TGTGCCAGCAGTGAAAGGGCAGCTGGCTCGGGTGGCTACACCTTC

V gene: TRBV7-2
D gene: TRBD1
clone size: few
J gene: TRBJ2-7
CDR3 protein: CASSPPTGPWEQYF
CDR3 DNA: TGTGCCAGCAGCCCACCGACAGGGCCCTGGGAGCAGTACTTC

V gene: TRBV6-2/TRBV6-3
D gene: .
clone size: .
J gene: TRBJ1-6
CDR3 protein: CASSYSLRLGNSPLHF
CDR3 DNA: TGTGCCAGCAGTTACTCTTTGCGGCTCGGGAATTCACCCCTCCACTTT

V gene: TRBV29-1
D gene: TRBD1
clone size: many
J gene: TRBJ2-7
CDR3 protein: CSVVTGGYEQYF
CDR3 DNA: TGCAGCGTCGTGACAGGGGGCTACGAGCAGTACTTC

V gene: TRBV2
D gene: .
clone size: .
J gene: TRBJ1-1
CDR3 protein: CASSFRGTPVGDAFF
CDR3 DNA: TGTGCCAGCAGTTTTAGGGGGACCCCGGTCGGTGACGCTTTCTTT

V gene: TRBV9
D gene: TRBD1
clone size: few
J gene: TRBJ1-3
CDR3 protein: CASSVEWTGNTIYF
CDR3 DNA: TGTGCCAGCAGCGTAGAATGGACAGGGAACACCATATATTTT

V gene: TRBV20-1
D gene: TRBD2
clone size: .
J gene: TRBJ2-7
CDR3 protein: CSASSGGRVYAQYF
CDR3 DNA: TGCAGTGCTAGTTCGGGGGGGCGGGTCTACGCGCAGTACTTC

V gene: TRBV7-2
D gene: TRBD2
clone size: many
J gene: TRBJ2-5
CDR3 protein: CASSLGRLAGGQETQYF
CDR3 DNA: TGTGCCAGCAGCTTAGGGAGGCTAGCGGGAGGGCAAGAGACCCAGTACTTC

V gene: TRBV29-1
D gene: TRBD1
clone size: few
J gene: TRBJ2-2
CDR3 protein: CSVLTGGYTGELFF
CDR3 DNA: TGCAGCGTCCTGACAGGGGGCTACACCGGGGAGCTGTTTTTT

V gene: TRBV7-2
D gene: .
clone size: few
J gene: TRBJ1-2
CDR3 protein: CASSFRTVRFTNYGYTF
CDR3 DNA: TGTGCCAGCAGCTTCCGGACAGTGAGATTCACGAACTATGGCTACACCTTC

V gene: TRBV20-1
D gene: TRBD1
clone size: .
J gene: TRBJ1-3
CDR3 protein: CSARDRRTGGRGNTIYF
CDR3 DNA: TGCAGTGCTAGAGATCGAAGGACAGGGGGTCGTGGAAACACCATATATTTT

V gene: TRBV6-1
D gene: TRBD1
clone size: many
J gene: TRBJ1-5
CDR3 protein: CASTTDRVNQPQHF
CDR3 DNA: TGTGCCAGCACTACGGACAGGGTCAATCAGCCCCAGCATTTT

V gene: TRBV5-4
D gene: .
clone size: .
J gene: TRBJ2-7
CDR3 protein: CAGSLGDEQYF
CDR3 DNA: TGTGCCGGCAGCTTGGGGGACGAGCAGTACTTC